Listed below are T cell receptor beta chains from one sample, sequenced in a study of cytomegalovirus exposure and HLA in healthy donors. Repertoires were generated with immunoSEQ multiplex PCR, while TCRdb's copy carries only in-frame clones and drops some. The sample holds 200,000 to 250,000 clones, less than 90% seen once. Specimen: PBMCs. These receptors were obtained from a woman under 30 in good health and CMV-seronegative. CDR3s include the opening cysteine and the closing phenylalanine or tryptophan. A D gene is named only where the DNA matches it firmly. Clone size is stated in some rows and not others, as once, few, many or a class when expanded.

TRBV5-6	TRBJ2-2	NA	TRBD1	CASSWTGLSGELFF	TGTGCCAGCAGCTGGACAGGGCTTTCCGGGGAGCTGTTTTTT
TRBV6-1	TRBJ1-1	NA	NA	CASSALVNTEAFF	TGTGCCAGCAGTGCCCTAGTGAACACTGAAGCTTTCTTT
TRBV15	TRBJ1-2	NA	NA	CATRNRNYGYTF	TGTGCCACTAGAAACAGGAACTATGGCTACACCTTC
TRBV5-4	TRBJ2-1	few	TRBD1	CASSAGTDNEQFF	TGTGCCAGCAGCGCCGGGACAGACAATGAGCAGTTCTTC
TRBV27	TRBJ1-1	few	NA	CASARGSTEAFF	TGTGCCAGCGCACGAGGTAGCACTGAAGCTTTCTTT
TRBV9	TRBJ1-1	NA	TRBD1	CASSGDRGTEAFF	TGTGCCAGCAGCGGTGACAGGGGCACTGAAGCTTTCTTT
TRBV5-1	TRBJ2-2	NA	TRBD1	CASSSTGTGGIGELFF	TGCGCCAGCAGCTCCACCGGGACAGGGGGTATCGGGGAGCTGTTTTTT
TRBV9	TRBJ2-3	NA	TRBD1	CASSADRAGDTQYF	TGTGCCAGCAGCGCCGACAGGGCCGGGGATACGCAGTATTTT
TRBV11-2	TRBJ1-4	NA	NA	CASSRTGRTNEKLFF	TGTGCCAGCAGCCGCACAGGGAGAACTAATGAAAAACTGTTTTTT
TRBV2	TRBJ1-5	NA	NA	CASSFISEGNQPQHF	TGTGCCAGCAGTTTCATTTCAGAGGGGAATCAGCCCCAGCATTTT
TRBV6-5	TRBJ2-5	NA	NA	CASSYPMSETQYF	TGTGCCAGCAGTTACCCCATGTCCGAGACCCAGTACTTC
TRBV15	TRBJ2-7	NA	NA	CATSSAGSYEQYF	TGTGCCACCAGCAGTGCGGGCTCCTACGAGCAGTACTTC
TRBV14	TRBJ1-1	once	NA	CASGSQGTTEAFF	TGTGCCAGCGGTTCACAGGGAACCACTGAAGCTTTCTTT
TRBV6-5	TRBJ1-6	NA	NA	CASSYSWSSYNSPLHF	TGTGCCAGCAGTTACTCGTGGTCGAGCTATAATTCACCCCTCCACTTT
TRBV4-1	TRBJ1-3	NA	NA	CASSQDNGLQSSLSGNTIYF	TGCGCCAGCAGCCAAGATAACGGGTTACAGAGCTCTTTATCTGGAAACACCATATATTTT
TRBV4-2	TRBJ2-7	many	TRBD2	CASSQGLAGSYEQYF	TGTGCCAGCAGCCAAGGACTAGCAGGCTCCTACGAGCAGTACTTC
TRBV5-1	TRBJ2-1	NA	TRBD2	CASSLTSGIYNEQFF	TGCGCCAGCAGCTTGACTAGCGGAATCTACAATGAGCAGTTCTTC
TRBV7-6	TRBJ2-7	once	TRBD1	CASSLTDRVDEQYF	TGTGCCAGCAGCTTAACGGACAGGGTTGATGAGCAGTACTTC
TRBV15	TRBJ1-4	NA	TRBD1	CATSHQGATANEKLFF	TGTGCCACCAGTCACCAGGGGGCTACGGCTAATGAAAAACTGTTTTTT
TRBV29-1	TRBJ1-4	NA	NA	CSVLSGTPREKLFF	TGCAGCGTACTATCCGGGACCCCGCGGGAAAAACTGTTTTTT
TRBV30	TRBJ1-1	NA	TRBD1	CAWRGTGPFPTEAFF	TGTGCCTGGAGGGGGACAGGGCCCTTCCCCACTGAAGCTTTCTTT
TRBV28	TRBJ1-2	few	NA	CASTRGGSYGYTF	TGTGCCAGCACCCGCGGGGGATCCTATGGCTACACCTTC
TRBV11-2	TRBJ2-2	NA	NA	CASSLIGGSLRTGELFF	TGTGCCAGCAGCTTAATCGGGGGAAGTCTTCGTACCGGGGAGCTGTTTTTT
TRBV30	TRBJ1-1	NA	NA	CAWSTNRGRNTEAFF	TGTGCCTGGAGCACCAATCGAGGCCGAAACACTGAAGCTTTCTTT
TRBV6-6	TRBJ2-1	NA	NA	CASRPGPLSSYNEQFF	TGTGCCAGCAGACCAGGACCGCTTAGCTCCTACAATGAGCAGTTCTTC
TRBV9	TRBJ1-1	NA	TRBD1	CASSSGEGASQWGTEAFF	TGTGCCAGCAGCTCCGGAGAGGGGGCGTCACAATGGGGCACTGAAGCTTTCTTT
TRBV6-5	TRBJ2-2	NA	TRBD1	CASSRDRGTGELFF	TGTGCCAGCAGTCGGGACAGGGGCACCGGGGAGCTGTTTTTT
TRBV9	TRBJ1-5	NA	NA	CASTPDGVSNQPQHF	TGTGCCAGCACCCCAGACGGGGTTAGCAATCAGCCCCAGCATTTT
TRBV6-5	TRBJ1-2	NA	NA	CASSYLTGPNYGYTF	TGTGCCAGCAGTTACTTAACAGGGCCCAACTATGGCTACACCTTC
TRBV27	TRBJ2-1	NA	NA	CASSFRQAGGSYNEQFF	TGTGCCAGCAGTTTCAGACAGGCTGGGGGCTCCTACAATGAGCAGTTCTTC
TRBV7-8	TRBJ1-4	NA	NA	CASSLVRAGRKLFF	TGTGCCAGCAGCTTAGTACGGGCCGGGCGTAAACTGTTTTTT
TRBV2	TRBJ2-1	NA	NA	CASRPEGWNEQFF	TGTGCCAGCAGACCCGAAGGGTGGAATGAGCAGTTCTTC
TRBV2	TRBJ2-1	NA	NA	CASSEATLQGEQFF	TGTGCCAGCAGTGAAGCGACACTTCAGGGTGAGCAGTTCTTC
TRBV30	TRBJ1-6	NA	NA	CAWGHSSSYNSPLHF	TGTGCCTGGGGACATTCGAGCTCCTATAATTCACCCCTCCACTTT
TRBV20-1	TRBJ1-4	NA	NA	CSARSGEKLFF	TGCAGTGCTAGGAGCGGCGAAAAACTGTTTTTT
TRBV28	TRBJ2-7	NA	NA	CASSPAGIPYEQYF	TGTGCCAGCAGTCCCGCAGGAATCCCCTACGAGCAGTACTTC
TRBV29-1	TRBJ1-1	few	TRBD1	CSAVGQLNTEAFF	TGCAGCGCCGTGGGACAGCTTAACACTGAAGCTTTCTTT
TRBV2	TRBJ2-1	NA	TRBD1	CASSEGQGDNEQFF	TGTGCCAGCAGTGAGGGACAGGGTGACAATGAGCAGTTCTTC
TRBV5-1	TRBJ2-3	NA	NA	CASSLRPFGDSSTDTQYF	TGCGCCAGCAGCTTAAGGCCATTCGGCGACAGTAGCACAGATACGCAGTATTTT
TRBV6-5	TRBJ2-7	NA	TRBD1	CASRPDRGRIYEQYF	TGTGCCAGCAGACCCGACAGGGGCCGCATCTACGAGCAGTACTTC
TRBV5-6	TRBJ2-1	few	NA	CASSLGYRGSYNEQFF	TGTGCCAGCAGCTTGGGGTATAGGGGCTCCTACAATGAGCAGTTCTTC
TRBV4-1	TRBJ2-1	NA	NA	CASTSLPTGGEQFF	TGCGCCAGCACCTCACTCCCCACTGGAGGCGAGCAGTTCTTC
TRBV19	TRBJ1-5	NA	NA	CASSDSNGQPQHF	TGTGCCAGTAGCGACAGCAACGGTCAGCCCCAGCATTTT
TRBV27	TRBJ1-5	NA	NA	CASSFLNQPQHF	TGTGCCAGCAGTTTTTTAAATCAGCCCCAGCATTTT
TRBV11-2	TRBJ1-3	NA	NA	CASSSGVTGNTIYF	TGTGCCAGCAGCTCGGGGGTTACTGGAAACACCATATATTTT